The T cell receptor beta chain described here comes from a study of shared clonotypes between healthy human individuals. Notes on the study in general: Estimated clonotype richness was generally higher in naive than memory subsets.

Clones were sequenced by immunoSEQ multiplex PCR, and TCRdb holds only the in-frame ones, with some missing. The sample carries about 380,000 clones, about 96% recorded once. V dropped 3 bases and J dropped 8 bases, with 16 bases sitting between them. CDR3 length equals 14 residues. Germline CDR1 is SEHNR and CDR2 is FQNEAQ (reference sequence). This clone was detected once. Antigen specificity is unknown. The clonotype comes from a man younger than 40 in good health. The sequencing sample was made of memory CD8+ T cells sorted from blood. Subset defined: CD45RO+ cells pooled with CCR7-negative TemRA cells. The chain uses TRBV7-9 and TRBJ1-2; tentative D call: TRBD1 (6 bases). DNA of the CDR3: TGTGCCAGCAGCTTTACCCGGACTCAGGGGGGCTACACCTTC. Translating it yields CASSFTRTQGGYTF.